Shown below are 30 T cell receptor beta chains from a single sample sequenced in a study of blood T cell repertoires in COVID-19. TCRdb keeps only in-frame clones here, not all; method: immunoSEQ multiplex PCR. The sample lists 150,000 to 200,000 clones, about 80% occurring once. The sequenced sample consisted of peripheral blood. Source of these receptors: a woman in her 70s with acute or convalescent COVID-19.

The chain combines TRBV11-3 with TRBJ2-1; 10 bases match TRBD1. Germline CDR1 is SGHNT and CDR2 is YENEEA. The length of the CDR3 is 13 residues. The J segment lost 13 bases and the V segment lost 4 bases, leaving 7 bases of the junction unmatched. CDR3 amino acids: CASSSTGTGAQFF. The CDR3 nucleotides read TGTGCCAGCAGCTCAACCGGGACAGGGGCTCAGTTCTTC.

The chain employs TRBV5-1 and TRBJ2-3, with TRBD2 matching 9 bases. The CDR3 extends over 16 amino acids. Germline CDR1 and CDR2: SGHRS and YFSETQ. V shed 7 bases and J 4 bases; nucleotides not matched to a gene: 13. The CDR3 DNA reads TGCGCCAGCCGAAAGGTAGCGGGGGCAGGAGCAGATACGCAGTATTTT. Amino acids: CASRKVAGAGADTQYF. The full variable domain, completed using reference TRBV5-1 and TRBJ2-3, is KAGVTQTPRYLIKTRGQQVTLSCSPISGHRSVSWYQQTPGQGLQFLFEYFSETQRNKGNFPGRFSGRQFSNSRSEMNVSTLELGDSALYLCASRKVAGAGADTQYFGPGTRLTVL.

J is TRBJ1-1 and V is TRBV29-1; 9 nucleotides line up with TRBD1. The CDR3 consists of 14 residues. The V gene's germline CDR1 is SQVTM and CDR2 ANQGSEA. Germline trimming cut 4 bases from V and 1 base from J; bases unmatched to any gene: 4. CDR3 DNA sequence: TGCAGCGTTGGGACAGGGGCGAAGAACACTGAAGCTTTCTTT. Protein product: CSVGTGAKNTEAFF.

In DNA form, the CDR3 reads TGTGCCAGCAGCAATCTATGGGCGGGCGGAACCGGGGAGCTGTTTTTT. This translates into CASSNLWAGGTGELFF. The genes are TRBV5-4 and TRBJ2-2; D may be TRBD2 (5 bases). The germline CDR1 and CDR2 sequences are SGHNT and YYREEE (reference sequence). V was cut by 4 bases and J by 5 bases, with 18 bases left in between. The CDR3 sequence is 16 residues long.

J is TRBJ2-7 and V is TRBV6-5; 9 nucleotides line up with TRBD1. This CDR3 region has 15 residues. V lost 7 bases, J lost 9 bases, and 16 bases stayed unmatched. Looked up from germline, CDR1 is MNHEY and CDR2 is SVGAGI. CDR3 amino acids: CASTGKGTGRSVQYF. CDR3 nucleotides: TGTGCCAGCACTGGCAAAGGGACAGGGAGGTCCGTGCAGTACTTC.

The V call is TRBV5-1, the J call TRBJ2-1; perhaps TRBD2 as D (5 bases). Germline assignment: CDR1 SGHRS and CDR2 YFSETQ. V lost 1 base and J 4 bases, leaving 12 bases between the germline ends. The CDR3 extends over 15 amino acids. DNA for the CDR3: TGCGCCAGCAGCTTGACCGGGAAGGCGTACAATGAGCAGTTCTTC. It encodes CASSLTGKAYNEQFF.

This chain joins TRBV9 and TRBJ2-7; the D gene is possibly TRBD2 (5 bases). This CDR3 contains 14 residues. Trimming removed 0 bases from V and 6 bases from J, with 13 bases in between. The germline gives CDR1 SGDLS, CDR2 YYNGEE. The CDR3 loop is CASSVGQRNIEQYF. The CDR3 DNA sequence: TGTGCCAGCAGCGTAGGCCAGCGGAACATCGAGCAGTACTTC.

This clone was found a few times. The chain employs TRBV25-1 and TRBJ2-7; D may be TRBD2 (5 bases). The CDR3 covers 13 residues. CDR1 MGHDK and CDR2 SYGVNS come from the germline V gene. The ends were cut back, 4 bases at V and 3 bases at J, with 10 bases in the middle. The CDR3 region is CASSVTGSYEQYF. The CDR3 DNA reads TGTGCCAGCAGTGTGACGGGGAGCTACGAGCAGTACTTC.

The chain joins TRBV30 to TRBJ2-1; 14 positions agree with TRBD2. J was trimmed by 2 bases and V by 2 bases; bases with no gene match: 5. In germline, CDR1 is GTSNPN, CDR2 SVGIG (reference sequence). The CDR3 covers 17 residues. The CDR3 DNA sequence: TGTGCCTGGAGTCATAGGACTAGCGGGGGGCCCTACAATGAGCAGTTCTTC. It specifies CAWSHRTSGGPYNEQFF.

V and J are TRBV29-1 and TRBJ2-5; the match to TRBD1 covers 11 bases. The germline V gene has CDR1 SQVTM and CDR2 ANQGSEA. The CDR3 is 14 residues long. V lost 6 bases and J lost 7; bases outside the gene matches: 10. CDR3 in amino acids: CSVGLGGQGATQYF. CDR3 DNA sequence: TGCAGCGTGGGATTGGGTGGACAGGGGGCGACCCAGTACTTC.

The chain combines TRBV9 with TRBJ2-2; the match to TRBD1 covers 7 bases. The CDR3 has 17 residues. V was pared by 1 base and J by 0 bases, with 6 bases of the junction left unmatched. Germline V gene sequence: CDR1 SGDLS, CDR2 YYNGEE. CDR3 in amino acids: CASSVTPGQPNTGELFF. DNA of the CDR3: TGTGCCAGCAGCGTAACCCCGGGACAGCCGAACACCGGGGAGCTGTTTTTT.

About this clone itself: Other DNA sequences in this specimen translate into the identical CDR3. Here the CDR3 reads CASSMVRSSYNEQFF. The CDR3 DNA is TGTGCCAGTAGTATGGTTAGGAGCTCCTACAATGAGCAGTTCTTC. The V and J genes are TRBV19 and TRBJ2-1; D not certain. Germline CDR1 LNHDA, CDR2 SQIVND (reference sequence). Trimming left V 3 bases short and J 0 bases short, with 9 bases between. The CDR3 is 15 amino acids. The whole variable domain, filled in from reference TRBV19 and TRBJ2-1, reads DGGITQSPKYLFRKEGQNVTLSCEQNLNHDAMYWYRQDPGQGLRLIYYSQIVNDFQKGDIAEGYSVSREKKESFPLTVTSAQKNPTAFYLCASSMVRSSYNEQFFGPGTRLTVL.

J is TRBJ1-5 and V is TRBV2; no reliable D call. CDR3 length equals 13 residues. The germline CDR1 and CDR2 sequences are SNHLY and FYNNEI. The V end lost 7 bases, the J end lost 2 bases, and 9 bases lay between the germline ends. The CDR3: CASKRRGNQPQHF. The CDR3 DNA is TGTGCCAGCAAGAGGCGCGGCAATCAGCCCCAGCATTTT.

The V call is TRBV6-1, the J call TRBJ1-2; D gene unclear. The germline V gene encodes CDR1 MNHNS and CDR2 SASEGT. V lost 2 bases to trimming and J lost 2 bases, with 6 bases between them. The CDR3 is 13 amino acids. The CDR3: CASSELANYGYTF. In DNA, the CDR3 is TGTGCCAGCAGTGAATTGGCAAACTATGGCTACACCTTC.

This rearrangement joins TRBV5-1 to TRBJ2-2, with D possibly being TRBD1 (6 bases). V gave up 3 bases and J gave up 1 base, with 10 bases separating them. This CDR3 region has 15 residues. In germline, CDR1 is SGHRS, CDR2 YFSETQ. The CDR3 sequence: CASSSDRLNTGELFF. The DNA of the CDR3 is TGCGCCAGCAGCTCTGACAGGCTGAACACCGGGGAGCTGTTTTTT. The full variable domain, its missing parts supplied by reference TRBV5-1 and TRBJ2-2, is KAGVTQTPRYLIKTRGQQVTLSCSPISGHRSVSWYQQTPGQGLQFLFEYFSETQRNKGNFPGRFSGRQFSNSRSEMNVSTLELGDSALYLCASSSDRLNTGELFFGEGSRLTVL.

This rearrangement joins TRBV9 to TRBJ1-3, with 10 bases matching TRBD1. The CDR3 sequence is 17 residues long. Trimming removed 1 base from V and 0 bases from J; junction bases left unmatched: 4. Germline-derived CDR1 and CDR2 are SGDLS and YYNGEE. CDR3 in amino acids: CASSVTGTGDSGNTIYF. CDR3 sequence (DNA): TGTGCCAGCAGCGTAACAGGGACAGGGGACTCTGGAAACACCATATATTTT.

This chain joins TRBV6-2 or TRBV6-3 and TRBJ2-3; TRBD2 aligns across 11 bases. Germline CDR1 is MNHEY and CDR2 is SVGEGT. After removal of 3 bases from V and 2 bases from J, the junction contained 4 bases not matched to a gene. This CDR3 region has 16 residues. DNA for the CDR3: TGTGCCAGCAGTTATTCGACTAGCGGGAACACAGATACGCAGTATTTT. Its protein is CASSYSTSGNTDTQYF.

This chain connects TRBV30 to TRBJ1-2; 8 bases match TRBD1. Per germline, CDR1 GTSNPN and CDR2 SVGIG (reference sequence). V trimming: 0 bases; J trimming: 8 bases; junction bases outside the gene matches: 8. The length of the CDR3 is 14 residues. CDR3 in DNA: TGTGCCTGGAGTGTATCTCAGGGGGCGAGGGGCTACACCTTC. It is translated as CAWSVSQGARGYTF.

A single count supports this clone. The chain combines TRBV14 with TRBJ1-1, with no clear D. Germline V gene sequence: CDR1 SGHDN, CDR2 FVKESK. The CDR3 sequence is 11 residues long. Deletions cut 4 bases from V and 10 bases from J, with 10 bases between. The CDR3 region has the DNA TGTGCCAGCAGCCTGGGGAGGTCAGCTTTCTTT. Its protein product is CASSLGRSAFF.

The chain has TRBV7-2 and TRBJ1-1; weak D call: TRBD1 (6 bases). Germline CDR1 SGHTA, CDR2 FQGNSA. V lost 5 bases and J 5 bases, leaving 18 bases between the germline ends. There are 15 residues in the CDR3. The CDR3 reads CASSGRGGGATEAFF. The CDR3 DNA is TGTGCCAGCAGCGGCCGTGGGGGGGGCGCGACTGAAGCTTTCTTT.

This clone has just one count. The chain has TRBV5-1 and TRBJ2-3; 8 bases fit TRBD2. V lost 4 bases to trimming and J lost 4 bases; unmatched junction nucleotides: 11. The CDR3 is 16 amino acids. Germline CDR1 reads SGHRS; CDR2 reads YFSETQ. The DNA of the CDR3 is TGCGCCAGCAGCGCCGCCGGGACTAGAGGCTCAGATACGCAGTATTTT. Its translation: CASSAAGTRGSDTQYF.

The chain links TRBV28 to TRBJ1-2; 7 nucleotides align to TRBD1. The V gene's germline CDR1 is MDHEN and CDR2 SYDVKM. The CDR3 has 15 amino acids. Trimming took 7 bases from V and 1 from J; bases not matched to a gene: 9. The CDR3 DNA follows: TGTGCCAGCAACTTGGGGGGACAGATTAACTATGGCTACACCTTC. It encodes CASNLGGQINYGYTF.

J is TRBJ1-1 and V is TRBV5-5; D perhaps matches TRBD1 (6 bases). The CDR3 is made up of 12 amino acids. Trimming took off 9 bases at V and 8 bases at J, with 17 bases between the two ends. Germline V gives CDR1 SGHKS, CDR2 YYEKEE (reference sequence). CDR3 DNA: TGTGCCATGTCGGACAGCCCCGCCGAAGCTTTCTTT. This translates into CAMSDSPAEAFF.

The chain joins TRBV12-3 or TRBV12-4 to TRBJ2-7, with D possibly TRBD1 on 5 matching bases. The CDR3 has 13 residues. The V end was cut by 2 bases, the J end by 6 bases, with 11 bases between. Here the CDR3 reads CASSLILQAEQYF. DNA for the CDR3: TGTGCCAGCAGTTTAATTTTACAGGCCGAGCAGTACTTC.

This clone came up a few times. The V call is TRBV4-1, the J call TRBJ2-3; 9 bases match TRBD1. The ends lost 1 base at V and 2 bases at J; junction bases unmatched: 13. Per germline, CDR1 MGHRA and CDR2 YSYEKL. The CDR3 consists of 19 residues. The CDR3, as DNA: TGCGCCAGCAGCCAAGTAGGAGGGTTGACAGGGGGATCCACAGATACGCAGTATTTT. This gives the protein CASSQVGGLTGGSTDTQYF.

This clone was found once. This chain uses TRBV4-1 with TRBJ1-2; 10 nucleotides align to TRBD1. CDR1 MGHRA and CDR2 YSYEKL come from the germline V gene. The CDR3 extends over 15 amino acids. The junction had 1 base not matched to a gene; V was cut back by 1 base and J by 2 bases. The CDR3 coding sequence is TGCGCCAGCAGCCAAGGACAGGGGGCAAACTATGGCTACACCTTC. Translation gives CASSQGQGANYGYTF.

The V gene is TRBV6-2 or TRBV6-3, the J gene TRBJ1-1, with D tentatively TRBD1 (6 bases). The CDR3 contains 13 residues. CDR1 is MNHEY and CDR2 is SVGEGT in the germline V gene. Between the trimmed V and J ends, which lost 4 bases and 7 bases, there was a span of 13 bases. CDR3: CASSSVPQGEAFF. CDR3 DNA: TGTGCCAGCAGTTCCGTGCCACAGGGTGAAGCTTTCTTT.

The chain combines TRBV5-6 with TRBJ2-7, with D maybe TRBD2 (6 bases). CDR1 and CDR2 (germline): SGHDT, YYEEEE. Trimming removed 4 bases from V and 1 base from J, with 15 bases in between. The CDR3 covers 15 residues. The CDR3 bases are TGTGCCAGCAGCCAATTCCGGGACTTATCCTACGAGCAGTACTTC. It encodes CASSQFRDLSYEQYF.

With regard to this clone: Different DNA sequences within this sample yield the same CDR3. The J gene is TRBJ2-1, the V gene TRBV11-2; the D is unclear. The V gene lost 4 bases and the J gene lost 0 bases, with 7 bases spanning the gap. CDR3 size: 14 residues. Per the germline V gene, CDR1 is SGHAT and CDR2 is FQNNGV. The CDR3 nucleotides are TGTGCCAGCAGCTCCCTGGCCTCCTACAATGAGCAGTTCTTC. As protein: CASSSLASYNEQFF.

This clone was picked up one time. The V gene is TRBV5-1, the J gene TRBJ1-2; D ambiguous. V was pared by 1 base and J by 6 bases, with 13 bases between. CDR3 length: 14 residues. Germline V gene data show CDR1 as SGHRS and CDR2 as YFSETQ. CDR3 sequence reads: CASSLIEQANGYTF. The CDR3 nucleotides read TGCGCCAGCAGCTTGATAGAGCAGGCTAATGGCTACACCTTC.